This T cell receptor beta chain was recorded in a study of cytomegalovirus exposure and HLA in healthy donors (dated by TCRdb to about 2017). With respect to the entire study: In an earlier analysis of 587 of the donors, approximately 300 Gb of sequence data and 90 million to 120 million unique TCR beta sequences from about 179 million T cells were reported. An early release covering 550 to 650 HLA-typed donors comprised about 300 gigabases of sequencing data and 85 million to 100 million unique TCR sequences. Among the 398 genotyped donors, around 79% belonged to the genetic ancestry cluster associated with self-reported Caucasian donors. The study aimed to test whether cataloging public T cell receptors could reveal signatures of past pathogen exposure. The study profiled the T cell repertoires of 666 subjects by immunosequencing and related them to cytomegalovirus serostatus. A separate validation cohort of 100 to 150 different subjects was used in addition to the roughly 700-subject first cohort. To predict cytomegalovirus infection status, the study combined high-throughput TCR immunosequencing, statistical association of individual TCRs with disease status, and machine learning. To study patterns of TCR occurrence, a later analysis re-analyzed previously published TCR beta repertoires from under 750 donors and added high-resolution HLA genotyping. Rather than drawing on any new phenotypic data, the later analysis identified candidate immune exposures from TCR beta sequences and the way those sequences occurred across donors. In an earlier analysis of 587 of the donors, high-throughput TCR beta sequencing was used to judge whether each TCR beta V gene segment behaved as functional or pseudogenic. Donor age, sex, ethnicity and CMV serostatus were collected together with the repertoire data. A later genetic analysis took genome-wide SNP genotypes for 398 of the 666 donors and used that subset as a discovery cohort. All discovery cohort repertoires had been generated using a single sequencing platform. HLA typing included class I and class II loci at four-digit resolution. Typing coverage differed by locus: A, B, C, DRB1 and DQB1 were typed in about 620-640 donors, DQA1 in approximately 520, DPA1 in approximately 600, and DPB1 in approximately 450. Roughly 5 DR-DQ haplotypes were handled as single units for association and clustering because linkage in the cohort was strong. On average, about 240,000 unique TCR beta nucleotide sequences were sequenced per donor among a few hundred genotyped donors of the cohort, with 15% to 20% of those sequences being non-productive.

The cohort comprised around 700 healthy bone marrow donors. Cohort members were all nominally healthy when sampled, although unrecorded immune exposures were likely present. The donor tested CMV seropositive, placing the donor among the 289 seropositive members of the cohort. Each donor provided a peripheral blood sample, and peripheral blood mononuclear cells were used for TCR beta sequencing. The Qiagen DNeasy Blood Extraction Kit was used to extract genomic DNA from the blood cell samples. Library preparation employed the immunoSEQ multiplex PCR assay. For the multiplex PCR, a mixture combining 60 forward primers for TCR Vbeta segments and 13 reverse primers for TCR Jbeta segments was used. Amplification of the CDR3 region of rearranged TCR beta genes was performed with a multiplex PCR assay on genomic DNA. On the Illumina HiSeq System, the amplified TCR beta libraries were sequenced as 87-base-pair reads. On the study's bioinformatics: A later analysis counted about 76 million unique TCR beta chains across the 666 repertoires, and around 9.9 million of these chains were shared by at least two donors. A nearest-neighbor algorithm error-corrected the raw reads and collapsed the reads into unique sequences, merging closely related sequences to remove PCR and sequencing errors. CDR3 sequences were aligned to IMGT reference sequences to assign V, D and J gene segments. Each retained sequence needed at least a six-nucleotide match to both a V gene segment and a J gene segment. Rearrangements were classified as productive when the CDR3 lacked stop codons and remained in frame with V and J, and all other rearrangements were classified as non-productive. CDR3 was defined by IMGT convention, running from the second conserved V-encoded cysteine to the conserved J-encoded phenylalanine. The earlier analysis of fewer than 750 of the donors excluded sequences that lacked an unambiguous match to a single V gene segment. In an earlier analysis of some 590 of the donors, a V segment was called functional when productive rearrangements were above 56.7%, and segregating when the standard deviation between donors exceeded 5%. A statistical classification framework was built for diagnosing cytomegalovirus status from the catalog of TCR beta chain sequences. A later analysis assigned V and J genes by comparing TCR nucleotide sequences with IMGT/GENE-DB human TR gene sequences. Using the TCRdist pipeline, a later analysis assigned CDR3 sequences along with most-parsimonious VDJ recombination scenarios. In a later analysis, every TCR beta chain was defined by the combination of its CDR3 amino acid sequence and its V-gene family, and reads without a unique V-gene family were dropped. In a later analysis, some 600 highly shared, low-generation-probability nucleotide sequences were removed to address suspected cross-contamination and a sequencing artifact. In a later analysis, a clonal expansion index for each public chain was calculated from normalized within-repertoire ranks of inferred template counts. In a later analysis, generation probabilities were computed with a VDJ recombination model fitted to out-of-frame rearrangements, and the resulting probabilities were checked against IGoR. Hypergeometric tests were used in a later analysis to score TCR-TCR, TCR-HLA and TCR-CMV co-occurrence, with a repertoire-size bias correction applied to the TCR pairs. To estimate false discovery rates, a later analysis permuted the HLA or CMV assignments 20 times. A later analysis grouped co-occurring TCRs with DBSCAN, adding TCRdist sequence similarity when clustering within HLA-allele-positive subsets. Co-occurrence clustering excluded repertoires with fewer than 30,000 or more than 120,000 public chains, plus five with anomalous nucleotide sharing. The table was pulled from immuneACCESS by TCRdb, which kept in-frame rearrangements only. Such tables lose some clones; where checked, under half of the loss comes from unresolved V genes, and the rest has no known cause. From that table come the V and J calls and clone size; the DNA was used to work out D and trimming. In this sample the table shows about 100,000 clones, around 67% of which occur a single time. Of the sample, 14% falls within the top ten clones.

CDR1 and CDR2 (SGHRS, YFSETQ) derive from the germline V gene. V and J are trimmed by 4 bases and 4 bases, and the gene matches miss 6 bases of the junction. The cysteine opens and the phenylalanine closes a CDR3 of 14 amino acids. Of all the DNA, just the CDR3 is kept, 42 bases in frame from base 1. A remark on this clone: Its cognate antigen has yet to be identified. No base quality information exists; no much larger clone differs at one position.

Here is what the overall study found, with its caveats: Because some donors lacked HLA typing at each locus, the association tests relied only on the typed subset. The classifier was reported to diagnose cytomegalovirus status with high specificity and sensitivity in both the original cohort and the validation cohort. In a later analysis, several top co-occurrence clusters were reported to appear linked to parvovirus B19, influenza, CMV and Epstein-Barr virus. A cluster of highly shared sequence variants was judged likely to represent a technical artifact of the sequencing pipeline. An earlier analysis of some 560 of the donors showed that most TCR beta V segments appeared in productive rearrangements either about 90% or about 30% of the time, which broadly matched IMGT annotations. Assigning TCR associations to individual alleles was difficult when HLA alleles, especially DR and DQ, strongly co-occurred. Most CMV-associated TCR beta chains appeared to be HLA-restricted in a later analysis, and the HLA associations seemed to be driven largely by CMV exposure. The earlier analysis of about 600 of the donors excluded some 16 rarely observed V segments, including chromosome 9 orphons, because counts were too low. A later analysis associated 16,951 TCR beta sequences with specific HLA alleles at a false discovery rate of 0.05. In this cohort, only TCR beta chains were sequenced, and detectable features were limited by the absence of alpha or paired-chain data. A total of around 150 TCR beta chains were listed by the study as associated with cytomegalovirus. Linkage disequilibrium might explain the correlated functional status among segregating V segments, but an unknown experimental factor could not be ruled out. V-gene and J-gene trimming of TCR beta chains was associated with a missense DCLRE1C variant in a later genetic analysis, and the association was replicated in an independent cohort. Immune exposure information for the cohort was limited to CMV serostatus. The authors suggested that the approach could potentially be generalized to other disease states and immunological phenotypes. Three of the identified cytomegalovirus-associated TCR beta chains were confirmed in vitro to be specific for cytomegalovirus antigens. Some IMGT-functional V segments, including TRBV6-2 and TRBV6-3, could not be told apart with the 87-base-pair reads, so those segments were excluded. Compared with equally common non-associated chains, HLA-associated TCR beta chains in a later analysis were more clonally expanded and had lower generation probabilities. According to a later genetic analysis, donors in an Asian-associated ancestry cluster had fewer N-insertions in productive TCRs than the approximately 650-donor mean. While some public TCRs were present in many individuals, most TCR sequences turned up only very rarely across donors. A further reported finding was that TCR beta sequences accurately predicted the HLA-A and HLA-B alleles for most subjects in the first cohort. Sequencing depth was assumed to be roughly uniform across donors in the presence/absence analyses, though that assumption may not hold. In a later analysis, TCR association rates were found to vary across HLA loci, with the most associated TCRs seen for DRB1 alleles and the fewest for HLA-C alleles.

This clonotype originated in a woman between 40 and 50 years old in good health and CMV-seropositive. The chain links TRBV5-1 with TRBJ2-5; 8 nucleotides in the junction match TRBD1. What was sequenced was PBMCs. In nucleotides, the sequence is TGCGCCAGCAGCGGGGGGACAGGTTCAGAGACCCAGTACTTC. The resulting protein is CASSGGTGSETQYF.